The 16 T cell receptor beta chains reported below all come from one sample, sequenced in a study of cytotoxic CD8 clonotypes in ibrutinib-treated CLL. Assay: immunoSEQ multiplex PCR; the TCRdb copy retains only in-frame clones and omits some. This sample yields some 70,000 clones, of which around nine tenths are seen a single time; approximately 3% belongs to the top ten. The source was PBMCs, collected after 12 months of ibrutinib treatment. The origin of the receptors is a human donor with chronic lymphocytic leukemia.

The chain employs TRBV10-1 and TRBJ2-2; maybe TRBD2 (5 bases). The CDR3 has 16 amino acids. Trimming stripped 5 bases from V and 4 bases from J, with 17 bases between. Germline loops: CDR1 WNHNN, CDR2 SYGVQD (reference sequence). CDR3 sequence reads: CASSNINHGITGELFF. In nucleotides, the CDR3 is TGCGCCAGCAGTAACATAAATCACGGGATCACCGGGGAGCTGTTTTTT.

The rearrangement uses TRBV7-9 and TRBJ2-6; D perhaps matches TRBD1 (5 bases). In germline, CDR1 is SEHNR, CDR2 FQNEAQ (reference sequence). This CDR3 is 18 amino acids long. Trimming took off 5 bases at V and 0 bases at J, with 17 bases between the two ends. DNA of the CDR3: TGTGCCAGCAGCGCTCAGCAGGGTAGGAGCTCTGGGGCCAACGTCCTGACTTTC. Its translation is CASSAQQGRSSGANVLTF.

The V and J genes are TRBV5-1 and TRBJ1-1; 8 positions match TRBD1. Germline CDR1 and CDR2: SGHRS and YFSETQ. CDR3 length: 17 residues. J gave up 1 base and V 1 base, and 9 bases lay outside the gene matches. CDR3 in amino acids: CASSLNRAGGPNTEAFF. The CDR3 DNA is TGCGCCAGCAGCTTGAATAGGGCAGGGGGCCCGAACACTGAAGCTTTCTTT.

The CDR3: CASSRTDNQPQHF. CDR3 sequence (DNA): TGTGCCAGCTCAAGGACAGACAATCAGCCCCAGCATTTT. This chain joins TRBV18 and TRBJ1-5; weak D call: TRBD1 (6 bases). The V end was cut by 5 bases, the J end by 3 bases, with 8 bases between. The CDR3 covers 13 residues. From germline, CDR1 is KGHSH and CDR2 LQKENI.

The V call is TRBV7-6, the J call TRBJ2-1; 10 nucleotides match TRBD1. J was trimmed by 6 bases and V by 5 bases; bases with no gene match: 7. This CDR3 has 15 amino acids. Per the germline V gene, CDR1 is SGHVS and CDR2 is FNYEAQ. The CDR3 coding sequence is TGTGCCAGCAGCACCCGACAGGGGGCGGGCAATGAGCAGTTCTTC. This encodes CASSTRQGAGNEQFF.

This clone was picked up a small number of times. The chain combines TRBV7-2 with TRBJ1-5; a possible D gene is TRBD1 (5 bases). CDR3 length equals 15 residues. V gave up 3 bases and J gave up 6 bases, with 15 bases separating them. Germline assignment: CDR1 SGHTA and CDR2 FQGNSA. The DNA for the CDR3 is TGTGCCAGCAGCTTCTACGGGACCCTGGGTCAGCCCCAGCATTTT. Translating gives CASSFYGTLGQPQHF. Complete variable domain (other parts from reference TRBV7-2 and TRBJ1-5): GAGVSQSPSNKVTEKGKDVELRCDPISGHTALYWYRQSLGQGLEFLIYFQGNSAPDKSGLPSDRFSAERTGGSVSTLTIQRTQQEDSAVYLCASSFYGTLGQPQHFGDGTRLSIL.

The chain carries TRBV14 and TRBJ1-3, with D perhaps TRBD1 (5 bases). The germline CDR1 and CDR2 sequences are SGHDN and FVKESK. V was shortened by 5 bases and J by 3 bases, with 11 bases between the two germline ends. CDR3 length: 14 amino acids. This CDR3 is CASSFGHIGNTIYF. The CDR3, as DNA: TGTGCCAGCAGCTTCGGACACATTGGAAACACCATATATTTT.

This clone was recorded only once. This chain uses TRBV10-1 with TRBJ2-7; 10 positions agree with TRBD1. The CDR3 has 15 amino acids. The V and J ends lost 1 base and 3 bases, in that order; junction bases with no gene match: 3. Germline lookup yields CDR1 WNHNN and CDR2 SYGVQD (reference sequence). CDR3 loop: CASSEFRDRGYEQYF. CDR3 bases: TGCGCCAGCAGTGAGTTCCGGGACAGGGGCTACGAGCAGTACTTC.

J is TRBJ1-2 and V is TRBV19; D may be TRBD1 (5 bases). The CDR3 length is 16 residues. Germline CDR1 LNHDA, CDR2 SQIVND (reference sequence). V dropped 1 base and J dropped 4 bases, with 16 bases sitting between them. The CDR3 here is CASSIGGMARAYGYTF. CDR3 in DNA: TGTGCCAGTAGTATAGGGGGCATGGCCCGGGCCTATGGCTACACCTTC.

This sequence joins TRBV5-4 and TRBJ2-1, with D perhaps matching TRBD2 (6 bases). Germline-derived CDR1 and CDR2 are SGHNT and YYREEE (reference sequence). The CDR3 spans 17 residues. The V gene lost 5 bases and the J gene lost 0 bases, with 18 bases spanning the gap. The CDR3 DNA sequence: TGTGCCAGCAGTCTCCCCTCGGGGCGGGGCTCCTACAATGAGCAGTTCTTC. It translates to CASSLPSGRGSYNEQFF.

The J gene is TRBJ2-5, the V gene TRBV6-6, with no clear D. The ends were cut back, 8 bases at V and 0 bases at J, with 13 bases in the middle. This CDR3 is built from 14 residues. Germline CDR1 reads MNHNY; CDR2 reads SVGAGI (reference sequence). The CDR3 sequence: CASLSPDHQETQYF. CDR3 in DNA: TGTGCCAGCCTGTCACCGGATCACCAAGAGACCCAGTACTTC.

The CDR3 sequence is CASSLTGAAKNIQYF. Here the CDR3 DNA reads TGTGCCAGCAGTTTAACTGGGGCTGCCAAAAACATTCAGTACTTC. The chain recombines TRBV27 with TRBJ2-4, with TRBD1 as a possible D gene (5 bases). The CDR3 extends over 15 amino acids. Germline assignment: CDR1 MNHEY and CDR2 SMNVEV (reference sequence). Between the trimmed V and J ends, which lost 2 bases and 1 base, there was a span of 9 bases.

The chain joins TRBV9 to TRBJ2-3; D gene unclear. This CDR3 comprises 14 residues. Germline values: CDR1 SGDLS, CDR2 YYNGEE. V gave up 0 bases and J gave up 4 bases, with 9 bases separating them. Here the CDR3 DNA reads TGTGCCAGCAGCGTAGAACCAGTATCAGATACGCAGTATTTT. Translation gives CASSVEPVSDTQYF.

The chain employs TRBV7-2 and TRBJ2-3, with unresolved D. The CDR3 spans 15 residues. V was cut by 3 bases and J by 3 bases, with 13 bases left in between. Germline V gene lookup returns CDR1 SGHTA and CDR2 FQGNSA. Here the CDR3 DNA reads TGTGCCAGCAGCTTTTTTCCGATGGGGACAGATACGCAGTATTTT. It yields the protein CASSFFPMGTDTQYF.

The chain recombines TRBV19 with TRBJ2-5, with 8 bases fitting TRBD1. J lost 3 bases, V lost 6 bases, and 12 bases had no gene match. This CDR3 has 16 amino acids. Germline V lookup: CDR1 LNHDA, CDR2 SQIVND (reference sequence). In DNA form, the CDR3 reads TGTGCCAGTAGAACCGGATTTGGGACAGGTGAAGAGACCCAGTACTTC. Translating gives CASRTGFGTGEETQYF.

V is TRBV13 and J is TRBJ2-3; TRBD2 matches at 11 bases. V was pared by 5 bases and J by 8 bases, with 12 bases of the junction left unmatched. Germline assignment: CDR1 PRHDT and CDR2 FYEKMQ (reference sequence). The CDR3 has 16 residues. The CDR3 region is CASSPVVAGGPGTQYF. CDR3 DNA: TGTGCCAGCAGCCCTGTCGTAGCGGGAGGGCCGGGTACGCAGTATTTT.